The 29 T cell receptor beta chains presented below share a single source sample, sequenced in a study of circulating tumor DNA in untreated peripheral T-cell lymphoma. The table came from immunoSEQ multiplex PCR; TCRdb's copy has only in-frame clones and leaves some out. The sample has 2,600 or so clones; almost 85% are singletons. The material sequenced was tumor tissue. The receptors shown here come from a human donor with peripheral T-cell lymphoma.

This chain links TRBV11-3 with TRBJ1-1; D unclear. Germline lookup yields CDR1 SGHNT and CDR2 YENEEA. V lost 5 bases and J 4 bases, leaving 14 bases between the germline ends. This CDR3 comprises 14 residues. The CDR3: CASSPQREVTEAFF. The CDR3 DNA reads TGTGCCAGCAGCCCCCAAAGGGAGGTCACTGAAGCTTTCTTT.

This chain connects TRBV28 to TRBJ1-1, with D unclear. The V end lost 4 bases, the J end lost 0 bases, and 15 bases lay between the germline ends. Germline V CDR1 and CDR2: MDHEN, SYDVKM. The CDR3 runs to 16 residues. Here the CDR3 reads CASSYTGRAMNTEAFF. The CDR3, as DNA: TGTGCCAGCAGTTATACCGGGAGGGCTATGAACACTGAAGCTTTCTTT.

Of note for this clone: An end of the junction differs from the germline gene, which may be a read error. The chain uses TRBV6-8 and TRBJ2-3; 10 bases line up with TRBD2. The CDR3 has 17 residues. The germline V gene has CDR1 MNHGY and CDR2 SAAAGT. The CDR3 coding sequence is TGTGCCAGCAGTGACTCCCCCGGGACTAGCGGCACAGATACGCAGTATTTT. Its protein product is CASSDSPGTSGTDTQYF.

The J gene is TRBJ1-1, the V gene TRBV5-3; D unclear. TRBV5-3 is an open reading frame whose function is uncertain. V lost 0 bases and J lost 0, with 12 bases in between. The CDR3 is 16 residues long. The CDR3 spells CARSLDGLEMNTEAFF. The CDR3 coding sequence is TGTGCCAGAAGCTTGGACGGGTTAGAGATGAACACTGAAGCTTTCTTT.

The V gene is TRBV6-8, the J gene TRBJ2-6, with a possible D match to TRBD1 (7 bases). V lost 5 bases and J 0 bases, leaving 23 bases between the germline ends. The CDR3 totals 20 residues. CDR1 is MNHGY, CDR2 SAAAGT, per germline. The DNA of the CDR3 is TGTGCCAGCAGTGCACGAGGGGGCGCTGGACTATCCTCTGGGGCCAACGTCCTGACTTTC. It is translated as CASSARGGAGLSSGANVLTF.

The chain combines TRBV6-8 with TRBJ2-7; 8 bases agree with TRBD2. Germline assignment: CDR1 MNHGY and CDR2 SAAAGT. The CDR3 has 14 amino acids. The junction had 0 bases not matched to a gene; V was cut back by 2 bases and J by 0 bases. This CDR3 reads CASSYGTSSYEQYF. The DNA of the CDR3 is TGTGCCAGCAGTTACGGGACTAGCTCCTACGAGCAGTACTTC.

This clone occurred a few times. The V gene is TRBV30, the J gene TRBJ2-5, with D perhaps assigned TRBD1 or TRBD2 (6 bases each). Per the germline V gene, CDR1 is GTSNPN and CDR2 is SVGIG (reference sequence). This CDR3 contains 15 residues. Trimming shortened V by 0 bases and J by 5 bases, and 16 bases separated the two germline ends. The CDR3 DNA follows: TGTGCCTGGAGTGTAGGTGGGGGGCCCGCCGAGACCCAGTACTTC. Encoded protein: CAWSVGGGPAETQYF.

This chain connects TRBV19 to TRBJ1-2; D remains ambiguous. Germline V lookup: CDR1 LNHDA, CDR2 SQIVND (reference sequence). Trimming took off 4 bases at V and 8 bases at J, with 14 bases between the two ends. This CDR3 is 13 amino acids long. The CDR3 spells CASSSLNPGGYTF. In DNA, the CDR3 is TGTGCCAGTAGTAGCCTTAACCCTGGGGGCTACACCTTC.

The CDR3 nucleotides read TGCAGCGCCGCCGGGACAGACGCTGAAAAACTGTTTTTT. Amino acid sequence: CSAAGTDAEKLFF. The rearrangement joins TRBV29-1 to TRBJ1-4; TRBD1 matches at 7 bases. J was trimmed by 7 bases and V by 7 bases; bases with no gene match: 9. Looked up from germline, CDR1 is SQVTM and CDR2 is ANQGSEA. This CDR3 has 13 residues.

This clone is labeled as large. The V and J genes are TRBV6-8 and TRBJ1-1; D ambiguous. Trimming left V 6 bases short and J 1 base short, with 6 bases between. This CDR3 has 12 residues. Germline V lookup: CDR1 MNHGY, CDR2 SAAAGT. The CDR3 DNA follows: TGTGCCAGCAGAGTGGGGAACACTGAAGCTTTCTTT. It is translated as CASRVGNTEAFF.

The chain has TRBV28 and TRBJ1-1; D perhaps matches TRBD1 (5 bases). From germline, CDR1 is MDHEN and CDR2 SYDVKM. V lost 6 bases and J lost 8, with 16 bases in between. The CDR3 is 13 residues long. The CDR3 protein is CASRSRWDPEAFF. The CDR3 bases are TGTGCCAGCAGGTCTCGGTGGGACCCCGAAGCTTTCTTT.

The rearrangement joins TRBV19 to TRBJ2-3, with D perhaps matching TRBD1 (6 bases). The V gene's germline CDR1 is LNHDA and CDR2 SQIVND (reference sequence). CDR3 size: 16 residues. The V gene lost 4 bases and the J gene lost 1 base, with 15 bases spanning the gap. CDR3 DNA: TGTGCCAGTAGTAACCCCCCAGGGGATGGCACAGATACGCAGTATTTT. Translation: CASSNPPGDGTDTQYF.

The V gene is TRBV30, the J gene TRBJ2-7, with D perhaps TRBD1 (5 bases). V was pared by 3 bases and J by 0 bases, with 12 bases between. Germline V gives CDR1 GTSNPN, CDR2 SVGIG (reference sequence). The CDR3 length is 14 residues. CDR3 DNA: TGTGCCTGGAGGGAACAGGAAACCTCCTACGAGCAGTACTTC. It encodes CAWREQETSYEQYF.

This chain links TRBV6-8 with TRBJ2-6, with TRBD1 matching 7 bases. Losses at the gene ends were 5 bases for V and 0 bases for J; bases not matched to a gene: 4. This CDR3 contains 16 residues. Looked up from germline, CDR1 is MNHGY and CDR2 is SAAAGT. CDR3 in amino acids: CASSDRVGSGANVLTF. The CDR3 DNA follows: TGTGCCAGCAGTGACAGGGTAGGCTCTGGGGCCAACGTCCTGACTTTC.

The table lists this clone with a few counts. The chain uses TRBV10-2 and TRBJ1-2; the match to TRBD1 covers 10 bases. V lost 3 bases and J lost 0; bases outside the gene matches: 10. Germline V CDR1 and CDR2: WSHSY, SAAADI. This CDR3 has 18 amino acids. The CDR3 is CASSDEGTGVGANYGYTF. Written as DNA, the CDR3 is TGCGCCAGCAGTGATGAGGGGACAGGGGTGGGAGCTAACTATGGCTACACCTTC.

CDR3 sequence: CSGTRLAGRTDTQYF. CDR3 sequence (DNA): TGCAGCGGAACTAGACTAGCGGGGAGGACAGATACGCAGTATTTT. The chain links TRBV29-1 to TRBJ2-3; TRBD2 matches at 11 bases. V trimming: 7 bases; J trimming: 3 bases; junction bases outside the gene matches: 9. Germline loops: CDR1 SQVTM, CDR2 ANQGSEA. CDR3 size: 15 residues.

V usage is TRBV6-8 and J usage is TRBJ1-3; 8 bases match TRBD1. The length of the CDR3 is 18 residues. The V gene end was trimmed by 0 bases and the J gene end by 3 bases; junction bases not matched to a gene: 10. CDR1 MNHGY and CDR2 SAAAGT come from the germline V gene. CDR3 in amino acids: CASSYSLLRQGSGNTIYF. CDR3 coding DNA: TGTGCCAGCAGTTACTCGTTGTTACGACAGGGGAGTGGAAACACCATATATTTT.

This clone is a singleton in its sample. The chain is built from TRBV6-7 and TRBJ1-5; D ambiguous. TRBV6-7 is flagged as an ORF with uncertain function. V was trimmed by 5 bases and J by 2 bases, leaving 16 bases between them. The CDR3 spans 16 residues. CDR3 amino acids: CASSEAEGVGNQPQHF. The CDR3 DNA follows: TGTGCCAGCAGTGAAGCGGAGGGTGTGGGCAATCAGCCCCAGCATTTT.

The rearrangement links TRBV6-4 to TRBJ2-2, with 7 bases fitting TRBD1. This CDR3 is 15 amino acids long. The J segment lost 3 bases and the V segment lost 3 bases, leaving 4 bases of the junction unmatched. Germline V gives CDR1 MRHNA, CDR2 SNTAGT. In nucleotides, the CDR3 is TGTGCCAGCAGTGAGACAGGGTTGGACACCGGGGAGCTGTTTTTT. This translates into CASSETGLDTGELFF.

The chain recombines TRBV14 with TRBJ1-1; D gene uncertain. Trimming removed 6 bases from V and 1 base from J, with 12 bases in between. The germline CDR1 and CDR2 sequences are SGHDN and FVKESK. This CDR3 is 14 amino acids long. The CDR3 sequence is CASRGAGSNTEAFF. CDR3 bases: TGTGCCAGCAGGGGCGCAGGATCGAACACTGAAGCTTTCTTT.

This clone was seen a few times. The V call is TRBV15, the J call TRBJ2-1; 7 bases match TRBD2. The CDR3 contains 14 residues. In germline, CDR1 is LNHNV, CDR2 YYDKDF (reference sequence). Germline trimming cut 5 bases from V and 1 base from J; bases unmatched to any gene: 2. The CDR3 bases are TGTGCCACCAGCGGAGCGGGGTCCTACAATGAGCAGTTCTTC. As protein: CATSGAGSYNEQFF.

The chain employs TRBV6-8 and TRBJ2-5; TRBD1 agrees at 7 bases. V lost 6 bases to trimming and J lost 0 bases; unmatched junction nucleotides: 4. The germline CDR1 and CDR2 sequences are MNHGY and SAAAGT. The CDR3 totals 14 residues. The CDR3 loop is CASRIQGNQETQYF. Written as DNA, the CDR3 is TGTGCCAGCAGGATACAGGGGAACCAAGAGACCCAGTACTTC.

This rearrangement joins TRBV7-5 to TRBJ2-7; the tabulated D call, TRBD1, remains unverified against the DNA. TRBV7-5 is assigned pseudogene status. The CDR3 is made up of 15 amino acids. CDR3 amino acids: CASSQMQGAAYEQYF. CDR3 nucleotides: TGTGCCAGCAGCCAGATGCAGGGGGCCGCCTACGAGCAGTACTTC.

The chain links TRBV7-2 to TRBJ1-1; no reliable D call. V dropped 3 bases and J dropped 4 bases, with 9 bases sitting between them. Germline V gives CDR1 SGHTA, CDR2 FQGNSA. CDR3 length: 13 residues. DNA for the CDR3: TGTGCCAGCAGCTTCAGGCATGGCACTGAAGCTTTCTTT. The encoded protein is CASSFRHGTEAFF.

The chain links TRBV5-1 to TRBJ2-5; D perhaps matches TRBD2 (5 bases). The CDR3 has 16 residues. Trimming shortened V by 0 bases and J by 2 bases, and 14 bases separated the two germline ends. Germline V CDR1 and CDR2: SGHRS, YFSETQ. The CDR3 DNA reads TGCGCCAGCAGCTTGGATGCCTCAGGAGGTCAAGAGACCCAGTACTTC. Its protein product is CASSLDASGGQETQYF.

The chain is built from TRBV15 and TRBJ2-1; 9 bases align to TRBD1. V shed 4 bases and J 8 bases; nucleotides not matched to a gene: 12. The CDR3 is 16 amino acids. Germline V gene data show CDR1 as LNHNV and CDR2 as YYDKDF (reference sequence). CDR3 in amino acids: CATSNNRGRQIDEQFF. The CDR3 DNA reads as TGTGCCACCAGCAACAACAGGGGGCGCCAGATCGATGAGCAGTTCTTC.

This chain joins TRBV6-8 and TRBJ2-5, with 7 bases identical to TRBD2. There are 17 residues in the CDR3. Trimming removed 10 bases from V and 0 bases from J; junction bases left unmatched: 17. The germline CDR1 and CDR2 sequences are MNHGY and SAAAGT. DNA of the CDR3: TGTGCCACCTGCGTGGGGTCTTTGCGGGGGTACCAAGAGACCCAGTACTTC. This translates into CATCVGSLRGYQETQYF.

The chain has TRBV11-3 and TRBJ1-4; D is undetermined. The CDR3 consists of 14 residues. The ends were cut back, 7 bases at V and 5 bases at J, with 14 bases in the middle. Germline V CDR1 and CDR2: SGHNT, YENEEA. This chain's CDR3 is CASNAWAKNEKLFF. In DNA form, the CDR3 reads TGTGCCAGCAACGCCTGGGCGAAGAATGAAAAACTGTTTTTT.

The rearrangement uses TRBV9 and TRBJ2-3; 8 bases are a match to TRBD2. Germline V gives CDR1 SGDLS, CDR2 YYNGEE. V shed 0 bases, J shed 6 bases, and the junction held 9 bases outside the gene matches. This CDR3 has 16 amino acids. The CDR3 nucleotides are TGTGCCAGCAGCGTAGCCGGGACTAGGGTCTGGGATACGCAGTATTTT. Its protein is CASSVAGTRVWDTQYF.